The TCR beta chain under discussion was sequenced for a study of control samples from healthy donors and cancer patients. Repertoires were generated with immunoSEQ multiplex PCR, while TCRdb's copy carries only in-frame clones and drops some. The sample contains 150,000 to 200,000 clones, roughly 92% of which appear only once. Germline CDR1 reads SGHAT; CDR2 reads FQNNGV. J was trimmed by 4 bases and V by 5 bases; bases with no gene match: 5. The CDR3 contains 15 residues. This clone was counted once. The TCR comes from a man aged 30 to 45 in good health. This chain uses TRBV11-2 with TRBJ2-3, with TRBD2 identical over 11 bases. Sequenced material: blood. CDR3 nucleotides: TGTGCCAGCAGCCCTACTAGCGGGAGCGCAGATACGCAGTATTTT. It encodes CASSPTSGSADTQYF.